This TCR beta chain originates from a study of blood T cells in healthy people across ages. Study results and limitations: Considered underestimates were the diversity estimates obtained from one million T cells.

A J-beta primer mix and a sample-barcoded 5' primer were used in a second PCR of about 7 to 12 cycles. One entry per CDR3 protein, called by TCRdb with MiXCR from the 5' RACE reads. The data show over 1,300,000 distinct CDR3 sequences, approximately 59% seen once. About this clonotype itself: Its antigen is still unknown.

V was clipped by 2 bases and J by 0 bases, with 12 bases between them. CDR3 size: 16 residues. From germline, CDR1 is MNHEY and CDR2 SMNVEV (reference sequence). The receptor comes from a man between 18 and 35 years old in good health. The J gene is TRBJ2-3, the V gene TRBV27; D call uncertain. The sequenced sample consisted of blood. In DNA, the CDR3 is TGTGCCAGCAGTTTAGGGGTGGAGCCTAGCACAGATACGCAGTATTTT. Amino acid sequence: CASSLGVEPSTDTQYF.